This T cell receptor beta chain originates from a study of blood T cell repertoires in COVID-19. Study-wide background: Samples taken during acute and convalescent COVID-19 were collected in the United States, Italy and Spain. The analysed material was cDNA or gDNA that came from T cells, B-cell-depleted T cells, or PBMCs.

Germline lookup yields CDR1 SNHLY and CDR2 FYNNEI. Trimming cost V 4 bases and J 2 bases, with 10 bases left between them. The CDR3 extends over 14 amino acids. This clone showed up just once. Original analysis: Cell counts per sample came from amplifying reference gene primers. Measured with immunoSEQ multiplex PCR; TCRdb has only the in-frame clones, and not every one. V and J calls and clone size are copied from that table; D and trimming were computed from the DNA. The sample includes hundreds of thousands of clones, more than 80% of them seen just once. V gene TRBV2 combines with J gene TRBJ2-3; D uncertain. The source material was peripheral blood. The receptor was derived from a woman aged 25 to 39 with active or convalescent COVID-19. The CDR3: CASSARQSTDTQYF. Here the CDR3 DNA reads TGTGCCAGCAGTGCCAGGCAGTCCACAGATACGCAGTATTTT.